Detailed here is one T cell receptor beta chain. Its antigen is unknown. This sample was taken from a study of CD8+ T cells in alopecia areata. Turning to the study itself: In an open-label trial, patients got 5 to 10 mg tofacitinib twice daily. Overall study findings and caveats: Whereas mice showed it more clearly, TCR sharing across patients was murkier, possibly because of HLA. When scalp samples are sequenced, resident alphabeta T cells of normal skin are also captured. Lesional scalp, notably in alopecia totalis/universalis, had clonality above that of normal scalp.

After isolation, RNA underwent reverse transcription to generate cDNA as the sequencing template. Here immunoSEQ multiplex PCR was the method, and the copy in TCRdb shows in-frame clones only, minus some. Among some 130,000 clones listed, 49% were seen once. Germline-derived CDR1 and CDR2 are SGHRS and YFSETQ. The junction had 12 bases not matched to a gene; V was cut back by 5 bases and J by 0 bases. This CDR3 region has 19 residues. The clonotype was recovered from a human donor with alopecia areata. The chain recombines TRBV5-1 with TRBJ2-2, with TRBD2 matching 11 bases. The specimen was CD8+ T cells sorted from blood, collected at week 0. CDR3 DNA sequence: TGCGCCAGCAGTTCCCCAACTAGCGGGGGCGCCGCGAACACCGGGGAGCTGTTTTTT. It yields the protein CASSSPTSGGAANTGELFF.